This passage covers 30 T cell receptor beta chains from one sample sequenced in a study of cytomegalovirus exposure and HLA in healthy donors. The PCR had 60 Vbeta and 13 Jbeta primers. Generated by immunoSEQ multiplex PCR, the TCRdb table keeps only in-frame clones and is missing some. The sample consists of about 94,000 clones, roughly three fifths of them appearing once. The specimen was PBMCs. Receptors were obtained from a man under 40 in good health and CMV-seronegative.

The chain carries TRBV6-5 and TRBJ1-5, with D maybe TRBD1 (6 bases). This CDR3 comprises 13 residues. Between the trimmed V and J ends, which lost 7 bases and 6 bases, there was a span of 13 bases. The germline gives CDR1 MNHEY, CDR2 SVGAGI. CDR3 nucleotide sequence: TGTGCCAGCATGCAGGGGATGGGTCAGCCCCAGCATTTT. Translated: CASMQGMGQPQHF.

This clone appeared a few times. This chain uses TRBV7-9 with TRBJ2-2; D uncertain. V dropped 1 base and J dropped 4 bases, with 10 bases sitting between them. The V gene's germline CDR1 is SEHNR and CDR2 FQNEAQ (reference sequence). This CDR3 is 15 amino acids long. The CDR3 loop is CASSLGGRGTGELFF. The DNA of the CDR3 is TGTGCCAGCAGCTTAGGCGGCCGCGGCACCGGGGAGCTGTTTTTT. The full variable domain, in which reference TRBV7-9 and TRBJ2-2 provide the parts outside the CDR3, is DTGVSQNPRHKITKRGQNVTFRCDPISEHNRLYWYRQTLGQGPEFLTYFQNEAQLEKSRLLSDRFSAERPKGSFSTLEIQRTEQGDSAMYLCASSLGGRGTGELFFGEGSRLTVL.

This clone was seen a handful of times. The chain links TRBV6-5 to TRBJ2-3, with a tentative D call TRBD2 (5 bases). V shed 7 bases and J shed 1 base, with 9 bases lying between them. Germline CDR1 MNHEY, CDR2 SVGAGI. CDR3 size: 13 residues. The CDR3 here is CASTQRRTDTQYF. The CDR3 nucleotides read TGTGCCAGCACCCAGCGGCGCACAGATACGCAGTATTTT.

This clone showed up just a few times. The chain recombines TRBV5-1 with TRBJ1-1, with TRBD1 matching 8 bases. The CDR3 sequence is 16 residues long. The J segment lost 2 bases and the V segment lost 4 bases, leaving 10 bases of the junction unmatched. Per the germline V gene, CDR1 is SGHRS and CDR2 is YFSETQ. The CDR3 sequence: CASSILGQGTNTEAFF. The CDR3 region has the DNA TGCGCCAGCAGCATCCTTGGACAGGGCACAAACACTGAAGCTTTCTTT.

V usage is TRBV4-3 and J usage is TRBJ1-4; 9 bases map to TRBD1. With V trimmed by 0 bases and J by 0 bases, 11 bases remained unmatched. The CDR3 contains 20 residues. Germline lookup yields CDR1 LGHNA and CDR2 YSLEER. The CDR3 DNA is TGCGCCAGCAGCCAAGATCTCTGGACAGGGGTCGGTGCAACTAATGAAAAACTGTTTTTT. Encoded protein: CASSQDLWTGVGATNEKLFF.

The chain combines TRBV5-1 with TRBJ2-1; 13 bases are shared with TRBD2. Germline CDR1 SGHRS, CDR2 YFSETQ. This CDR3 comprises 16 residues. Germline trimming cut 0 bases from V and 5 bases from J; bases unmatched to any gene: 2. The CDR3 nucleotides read TGCGCCAGCAGCTTGGGACTAGCGGGAGGACACAATGAGCAGTTCTTC. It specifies CASSLGLAGGHNEQFF.

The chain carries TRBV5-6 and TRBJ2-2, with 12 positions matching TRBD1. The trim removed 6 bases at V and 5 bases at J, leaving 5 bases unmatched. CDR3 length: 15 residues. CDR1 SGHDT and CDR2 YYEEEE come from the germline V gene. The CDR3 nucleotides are TGTGCCAGCACCCGGGACAGGGGGCGGACCGGGGAGCTGTTTTTT. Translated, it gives CASTRDRGRTGELFF.

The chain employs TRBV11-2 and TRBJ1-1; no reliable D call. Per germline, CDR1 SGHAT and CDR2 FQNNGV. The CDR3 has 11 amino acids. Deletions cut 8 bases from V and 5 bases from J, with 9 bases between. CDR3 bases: TGTGCCAGCGTAACCGGGACTGAAGCTTTCTTT. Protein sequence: CASVTGTEAFF.

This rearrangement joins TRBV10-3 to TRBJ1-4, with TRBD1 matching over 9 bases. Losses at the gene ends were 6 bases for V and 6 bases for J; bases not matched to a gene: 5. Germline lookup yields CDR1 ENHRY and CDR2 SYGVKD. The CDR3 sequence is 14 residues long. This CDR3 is CAISRDRGDEKLFF. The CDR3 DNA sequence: TGTGCCATCAGCCGAGACAGGGGGGATGAAAAACTGTTTTTT.

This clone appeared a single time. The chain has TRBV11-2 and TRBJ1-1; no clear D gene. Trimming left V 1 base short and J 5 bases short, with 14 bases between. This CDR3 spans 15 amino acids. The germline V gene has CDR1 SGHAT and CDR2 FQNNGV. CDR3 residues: CASSLVGGSRTEAFF. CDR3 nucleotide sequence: TGTGCCAGCAGCTTAGTGGGAGGGTCGCGAACTGAAGCTTTCTTT.

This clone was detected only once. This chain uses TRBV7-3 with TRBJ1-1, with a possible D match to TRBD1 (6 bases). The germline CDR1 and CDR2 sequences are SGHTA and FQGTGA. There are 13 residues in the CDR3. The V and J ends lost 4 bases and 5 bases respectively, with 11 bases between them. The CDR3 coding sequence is TGTGCCAGCAGCTCGCGTACAGGGACTGAAGCTTTCTTT. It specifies CASSSRTGTEAFF.

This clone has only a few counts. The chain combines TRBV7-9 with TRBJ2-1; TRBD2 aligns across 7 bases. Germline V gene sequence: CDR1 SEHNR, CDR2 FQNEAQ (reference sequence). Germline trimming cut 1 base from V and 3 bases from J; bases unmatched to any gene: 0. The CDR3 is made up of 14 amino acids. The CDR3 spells CASSLGGGYNEQFF. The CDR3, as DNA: TGTGCCAGCAGCTTAGGGGGGGGCTACAATGAGCAGTTCTTC.

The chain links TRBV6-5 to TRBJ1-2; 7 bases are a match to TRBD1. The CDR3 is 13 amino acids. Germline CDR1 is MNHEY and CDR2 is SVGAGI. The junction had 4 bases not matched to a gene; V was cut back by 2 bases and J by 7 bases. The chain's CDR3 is CASSYATGFGYTF. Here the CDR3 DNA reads TGTGCCAGCAGTTACGCGACAGGGTTTGGCTACACCTTC.

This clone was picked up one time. CDR3 loop: CASSSKGGNQPQHF. CDR3 nucleotides: TGCGCCAGCAGCTCTAAGGGGGGCAATCAGCCCCAGCATTTT. The chain recombines TRBV5-1 with TRBJ1-5, with D possibly matching TRBD1 (6 bases). Germline V lookup: CDR1 SGHRS, CDR2 YFSETQ. Trimming removed 3 bases from V and 2 bases from J, with 9 bases in between. The CDR3 runs to 14 residues.

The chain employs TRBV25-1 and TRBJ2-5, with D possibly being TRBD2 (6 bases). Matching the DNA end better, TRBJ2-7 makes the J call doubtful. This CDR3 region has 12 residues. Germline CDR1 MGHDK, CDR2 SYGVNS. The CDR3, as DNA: TGTGCCAGCAGTGGCGGGGCCTACGAGCAGTACTTC. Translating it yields CASSGGAYEQYF.

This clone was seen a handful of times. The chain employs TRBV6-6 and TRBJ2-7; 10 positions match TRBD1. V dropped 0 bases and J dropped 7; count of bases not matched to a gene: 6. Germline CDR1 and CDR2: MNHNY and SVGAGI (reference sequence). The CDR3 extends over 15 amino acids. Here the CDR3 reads CASSYSGTGAGEQYF. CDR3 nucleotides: TGTGCCAGCAGTTACTCTGGGACAGGGGCAGGGGAGCAGTACTTC.

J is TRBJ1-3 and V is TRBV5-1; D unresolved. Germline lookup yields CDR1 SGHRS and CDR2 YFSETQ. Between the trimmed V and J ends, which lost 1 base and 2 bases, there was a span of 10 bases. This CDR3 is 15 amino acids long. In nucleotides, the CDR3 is TGCGCCAGCAGCTTGTCAGCGTCGGCTGGAAACACCATATATTTT. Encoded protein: CASSLSASAGNTIYF.

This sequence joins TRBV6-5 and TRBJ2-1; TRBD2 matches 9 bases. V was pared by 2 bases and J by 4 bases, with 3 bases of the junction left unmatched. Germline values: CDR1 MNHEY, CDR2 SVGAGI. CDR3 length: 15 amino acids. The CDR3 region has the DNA TGTGCCAGCAGTTACAGCGGGGGGCCGTACAATGAGCAGTTCTTC. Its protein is CASSYSGGPYNEQFF.

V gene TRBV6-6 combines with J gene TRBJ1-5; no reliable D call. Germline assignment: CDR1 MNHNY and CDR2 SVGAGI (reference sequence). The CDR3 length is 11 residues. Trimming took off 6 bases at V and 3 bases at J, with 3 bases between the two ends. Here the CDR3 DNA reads TGTGCCAGCAGCAACAATCAGCCCCAGCATTTT. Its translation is CASSNNQPQHF.

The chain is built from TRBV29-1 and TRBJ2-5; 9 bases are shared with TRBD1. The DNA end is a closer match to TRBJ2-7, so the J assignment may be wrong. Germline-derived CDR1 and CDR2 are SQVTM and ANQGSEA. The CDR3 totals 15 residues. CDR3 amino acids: CSVYTGTGNFYEQYF. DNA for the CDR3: TGCAGCGTTTATACCGGGACAGGGAACTTCTACGAGCAGTACTTC.

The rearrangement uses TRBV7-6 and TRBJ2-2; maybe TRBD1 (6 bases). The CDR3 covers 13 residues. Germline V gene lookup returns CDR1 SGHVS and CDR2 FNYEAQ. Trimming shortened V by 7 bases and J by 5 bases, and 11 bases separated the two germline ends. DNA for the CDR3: TGTGCCAGCACCTCTAGGGGGACCGGGGAGCTGTTTTTT. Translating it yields CASTSRGTGELFF.

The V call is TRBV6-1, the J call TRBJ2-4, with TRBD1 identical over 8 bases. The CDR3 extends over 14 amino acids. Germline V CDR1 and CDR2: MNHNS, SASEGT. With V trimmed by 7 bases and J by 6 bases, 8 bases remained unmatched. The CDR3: CASIHDRGGNIQYF. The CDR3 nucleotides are TGTGCCAGCATACACGACAGGGGCGGAAACATTCAGTACTTC.

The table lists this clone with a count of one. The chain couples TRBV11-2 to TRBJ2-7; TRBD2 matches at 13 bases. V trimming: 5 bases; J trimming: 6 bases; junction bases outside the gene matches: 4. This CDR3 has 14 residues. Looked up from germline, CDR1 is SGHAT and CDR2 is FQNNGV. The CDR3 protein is CASSTGLAGSEQYF. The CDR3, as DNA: TGTGCCAGCAGCACGGGACTAGCGGGAAGCGAGCAGTACTTC. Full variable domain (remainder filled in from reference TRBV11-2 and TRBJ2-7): EAGVAQSPRYKIIEKRQSVAFWCNPISGHATLYWYQQILGQGPKLLIQFQNNGVVDDSQLPKDRFSAERLKGVDSTLKIQPAKLEDSAVYLCASSTGLAGSEQYFGPGTRLTVT.

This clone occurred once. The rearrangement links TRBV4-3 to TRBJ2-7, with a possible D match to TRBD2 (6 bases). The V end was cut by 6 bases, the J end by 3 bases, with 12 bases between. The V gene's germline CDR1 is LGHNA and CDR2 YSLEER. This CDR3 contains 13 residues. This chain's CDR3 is CASSGGRNYEQYF. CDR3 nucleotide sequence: TGCGCCAGCAGTGGGGGGAGGAACTACGAGCAGTACTTC.

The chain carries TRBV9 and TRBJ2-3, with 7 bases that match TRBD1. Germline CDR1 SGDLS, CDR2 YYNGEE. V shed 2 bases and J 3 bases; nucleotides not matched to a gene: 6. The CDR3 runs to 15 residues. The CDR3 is CASSVDTGVTDTQYF. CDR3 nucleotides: TGTGCCAGCAGCGTGGATACAGGGGTGACAGATACGCAGTATTTT.

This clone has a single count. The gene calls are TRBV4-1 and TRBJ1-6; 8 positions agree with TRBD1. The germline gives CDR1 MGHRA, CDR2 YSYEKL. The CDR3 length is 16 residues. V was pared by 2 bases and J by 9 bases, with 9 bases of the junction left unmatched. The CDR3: CASSQPRQGIGSPLHF. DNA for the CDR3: TGCGCCAGCAGCCAACCTAGACAGGGGATCGGTTCACCCCTCCACTTT.

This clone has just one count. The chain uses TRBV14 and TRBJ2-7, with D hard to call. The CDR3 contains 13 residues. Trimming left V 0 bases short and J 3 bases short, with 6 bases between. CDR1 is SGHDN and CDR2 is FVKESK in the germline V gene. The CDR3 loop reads CASSQDGYYEQYF. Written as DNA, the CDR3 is TGTGCCAGCAGCCAAGACGGTTACTACGAGCAGTACTTC.

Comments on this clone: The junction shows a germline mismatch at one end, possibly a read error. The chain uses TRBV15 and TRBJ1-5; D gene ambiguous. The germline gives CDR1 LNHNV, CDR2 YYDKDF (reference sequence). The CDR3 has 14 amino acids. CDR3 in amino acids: CATSRDKINPPQHF. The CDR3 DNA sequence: TGTGCCACCAGCAGAGATAAAATAAATCCGCCCCAGCATTTT.

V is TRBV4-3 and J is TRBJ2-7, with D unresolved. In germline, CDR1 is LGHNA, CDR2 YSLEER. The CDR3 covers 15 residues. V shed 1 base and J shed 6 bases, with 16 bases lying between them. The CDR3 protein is CASSQASQTRGEQYF. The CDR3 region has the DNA TGCGCCAGCAGCCAAGCAAGCCAGACCCGAGGCGAGCAGTACTTC.

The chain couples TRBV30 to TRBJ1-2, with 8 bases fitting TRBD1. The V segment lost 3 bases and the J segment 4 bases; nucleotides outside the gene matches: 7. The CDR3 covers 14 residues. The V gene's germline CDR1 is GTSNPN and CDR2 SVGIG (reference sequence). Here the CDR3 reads CAWRVTGAGYGYTF. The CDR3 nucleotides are TGTGCCTGGAGGGTGACAGGGGCGGGCTATGGCTACACCTTC.